This T cell receptor beta chain was observed in a study of T cell repertoires in aging, cancer and after chemotherapy. The wider study: Donor ages fell into six groups from 30 or younger up to 70 or older.

Judged by abundance, this clonotype is medium-sized. Its antigen is not known. This CDR3 is built from 12 residues. The germline V gene has CDR1 MNHNY and CDR2 SVGAGI (reference sequence). Trimming took off 6 bases at V and 3 bases at J, with 9 bases between the two ends. Amplification of TCR beta used genomic DNA extracted from peripheral blood. The study's findings and limits: The repertoire data cannot show anything about immunological memory following chemotherapy.

Rearranged V-D-J TRB sequences were amplified with a mixed TRB-A/B primer pool. TCRdb re-called the multiplex PCR reads with MiXCR, one entry per CDR3 protein. The sample lists about 12,000 distinct CDR3 sequences, around 29% occurring once. The specimen was blood. The chain combines TRBV6-6 with TRBJ2-7; no clear D. This clonotype was obtained from a human donor in good health. The donor label of this sample is uncertain. CDR3 DNA: TGTGCCAGCAGCCCCGAATACTACGAGCAGTACTTC. It codes for CASSPEYYEQYF.